This is a list of T cell receptor beta chains from one sample in a study of cytomegalovirus exposure and HLA in healthy donors. Data came from immunoSEQ multiplex PCR; TCRdb stores just in-frame clones and leaves some out. The sample has around 120,000 clones; 80% are singletons. Sample: PBMCs. The source of these receptors is a female donor in good health and CMV-seropositive. Both conserved end residues are part of each CDR3. D genes are given only for firm matches. The listing skips clone size in some rows; elsewhere it reads once, few, many or a size class.

TRBD1	TRBV2	-	12	TRBJ2-1	TGTGCCAGCAGTGGACAGGGCAATGAGCAGTTCTTC	CASSGQGNEQFF
-	TRBV6-5	once	14	TRBJ1-1	TGTGCCAGCAGTTGGGAGGGGAGGGGCACTGAAGCTTTCTTT	CASSWEGRGTEAFF
-	TRBV19	few	15	TRBJ1-4	TGTGCCAGTAACCGGCCCGGGGCAACTAATGAAAAACTGTTTTTT	CASNRPGATNEKLFF
TRBD1	TRBV25-1	few	16	TRBJ2-2	TGTGCCAGCAGCGGTGGACAGGGTAGGGGCACCGGGGAGCTGTTTTTT	CASSGGQGRGTGELFF
TRBD2	TRBV5-4	-	16	TRBJ2-5	TGTGCCAGCAGCTTTAGCGGGGGGTATGTTGGGGAGACCCAGTACTTC	CASSFSGGYVGETQYF
-	TRBV7-2	few	13	TRBJ1-5	TGTGCCAGCAGCTTAGACAGGGCACAGCCCCAGCATTTT	CASSLDRAQPQHF
-	TRBV7-3	-	14	TRBJ2-2	TGTGCCAGCAGCTTAAACCGGGACACCGGGGAGCTGTTTTTT	CASSLNRDTGELFF
TRBD2	TRBV27	-	13	TRBJ2-5	TGTGCCAGCCGGACGGGGGGGCCAGAGACCCAGTACTTC	CASRTGGPETQYF
-	TRBV18	-	14	TRBJ1-1	TGTGCCAGCTCACCGGGGGGGTTGAACACTGAAGCTTTCTTT	CASSPGGLNTEAFF
-	TRBV6-6	-	12	TRBJ2-5	TGTGCCAGCAGTGGGACAATCGAGACCCAGTACTTC	CASSGTIETQYF
TRBD1	TRBV29-1	-	13	TRBJ1-1	TGCAGCGTTGGCGGGACAGTAGAAACTGAAGCTTTCTTT	CSVGGTVETEAFF
-	TRBV5-8	once	13	TRBJ1-5	TGTGCCAGCAGCCCGGCGGGCAATCAGCCCCAGCATTTT	CASSPAGNQPQHF
TRBD1	TRBV6-5	-	15	TRBJ1-3	TGTGCCAGCACACCGGGACAGATCTCTGGAAACACCATATATTTT	CASTPGQISGNTIYF
-	TRBV7-9	-	13	TRBJ2-7	TGTGCCAGCAGGAAGGAGGGCGCCTACGAGCAGTACTTC	CASRKEGAYEQYF
TRBD2	TRBV4-2	-	17	TRBJ2-7	TGTGCCAGCAGCCAAGTATCCCCCGGACTAGCCGCCTACGAGCAGTACTTC	CASSQVSPGLAAYEQYF
-	TRBV10-2	-	13	TRBJ1-2	TGCGCCAGCAGTGAAGGAGAGGCGGGTGGCTACACCTTC	CASSEGEAGGYTF
-	TRBV6-1	-	14	TRBJ2-3	TGTGCCAGCACCCTCTCAGTCAGTACAGATACGCAGTATTTT	CASTLSVSTDTQYF
TRBD1	TRBV10-1	-	16	TRBJ2-2	TGCGCCAGCAGACCGACAGGGAAGATGAACACCGGGGAGCTGTTTTTT	CASRPTGKMNTGELFF